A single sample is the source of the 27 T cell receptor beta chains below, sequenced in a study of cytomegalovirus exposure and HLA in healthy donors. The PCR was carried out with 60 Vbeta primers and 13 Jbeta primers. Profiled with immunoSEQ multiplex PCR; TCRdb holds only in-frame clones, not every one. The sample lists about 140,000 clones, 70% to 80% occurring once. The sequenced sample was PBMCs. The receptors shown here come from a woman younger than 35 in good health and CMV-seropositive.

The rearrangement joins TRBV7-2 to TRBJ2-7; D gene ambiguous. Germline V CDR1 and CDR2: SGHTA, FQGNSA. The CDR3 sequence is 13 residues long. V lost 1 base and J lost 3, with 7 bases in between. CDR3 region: CASSLGRIYEQYF. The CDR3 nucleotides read TGTGCCAGCAGCTTAGGCAGGATCTACGAGCAGTACTTC.

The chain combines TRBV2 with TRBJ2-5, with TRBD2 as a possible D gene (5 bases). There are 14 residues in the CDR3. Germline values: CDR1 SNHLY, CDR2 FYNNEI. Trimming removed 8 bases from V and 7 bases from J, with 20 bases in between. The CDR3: CASESGPREGTQYF. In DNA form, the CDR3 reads TGTGCCAGCGAGAGTGGACCGAGGGAAGGGACCCAGTACTTC.

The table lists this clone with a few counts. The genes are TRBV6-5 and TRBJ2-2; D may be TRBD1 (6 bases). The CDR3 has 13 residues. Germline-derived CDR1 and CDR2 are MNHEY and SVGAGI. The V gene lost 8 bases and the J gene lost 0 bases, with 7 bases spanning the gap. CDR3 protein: CASRDTNTGELFF. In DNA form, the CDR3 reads TGTGCCAGCCGGGACACGAACACCGGGGAGCTGTTTTTT.

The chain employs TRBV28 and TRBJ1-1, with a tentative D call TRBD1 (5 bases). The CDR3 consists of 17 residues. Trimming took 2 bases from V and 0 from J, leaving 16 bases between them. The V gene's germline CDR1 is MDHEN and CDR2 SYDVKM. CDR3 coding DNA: TGTGCCAGCAGTTTAGAGGGACGCGGGAGCATGAACACTGAAGCTTTCTTT. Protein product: CASSLEGRGSMNTEAFF.

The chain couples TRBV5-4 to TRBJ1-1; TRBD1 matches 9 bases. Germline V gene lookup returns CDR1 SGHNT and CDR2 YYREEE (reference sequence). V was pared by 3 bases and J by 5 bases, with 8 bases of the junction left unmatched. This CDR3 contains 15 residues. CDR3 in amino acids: CASSSRGQGKTEAFF. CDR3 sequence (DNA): TGTGCCAGCAGCTCCCGAGGACAGGGGAAGACTGAAGCTTTCTTT.

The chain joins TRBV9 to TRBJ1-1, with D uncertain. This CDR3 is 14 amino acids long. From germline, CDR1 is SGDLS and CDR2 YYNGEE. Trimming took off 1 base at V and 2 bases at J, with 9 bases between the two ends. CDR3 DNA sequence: TGTGCCAGCAGCGTAATGGCGGTTAACACTGAAGCTTTCTTT. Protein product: CASSVMAVNTEAFF.

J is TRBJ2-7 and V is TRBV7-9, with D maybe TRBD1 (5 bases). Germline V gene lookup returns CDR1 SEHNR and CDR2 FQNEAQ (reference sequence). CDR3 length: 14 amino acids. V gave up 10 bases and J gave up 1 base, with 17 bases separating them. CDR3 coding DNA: TGTGCCACTTCGCTAGGACACCGATCCTACGAGCAGTACTTC. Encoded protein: CATSLGHRSYEQYF.

CDR3 protein: CAWSRGQNGNTIYF. DNA of the CDR3: TGTGCCTGGAGCAGGGGGCAGAATGGAAACACCATATATTTT. The chain couples TRBV30 to TRBJ1-3, with TRBD1 matching 8 bases. The length of the CDR3 is 14 residues. CDR1 is GTSNPN, CDR2 SVGIG, per germline (reference sequence). The junction had 4 bases not matched to a gene; V was cut back by 3 bases and J by 3 bases.

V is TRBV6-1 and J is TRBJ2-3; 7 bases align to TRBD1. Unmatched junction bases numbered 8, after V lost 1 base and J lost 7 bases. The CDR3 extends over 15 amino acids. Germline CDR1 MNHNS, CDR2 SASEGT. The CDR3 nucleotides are TGTGCCAGCAGTGAAGACGACAGGGATGGATATACGCAGTATTTT. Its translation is CASSEDDRDGYTQYF.

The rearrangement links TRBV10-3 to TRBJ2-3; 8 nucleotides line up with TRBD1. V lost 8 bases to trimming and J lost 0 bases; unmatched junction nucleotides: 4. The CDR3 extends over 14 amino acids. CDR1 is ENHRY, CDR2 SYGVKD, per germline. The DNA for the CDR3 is TGTGCCATCTTACGGACAGGGAGCACAGATACGCAGTATTTT. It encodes CAILRTGSTDTQYF.

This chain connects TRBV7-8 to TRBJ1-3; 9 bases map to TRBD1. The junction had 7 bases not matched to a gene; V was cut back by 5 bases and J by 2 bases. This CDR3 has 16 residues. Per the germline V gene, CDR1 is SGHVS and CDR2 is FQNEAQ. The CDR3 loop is CASSPGQGGTGNTIYF. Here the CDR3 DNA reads TGTGCCAGCAGCCCGGGACAGGGTGGAACTGGAAACACCATATATTTT.

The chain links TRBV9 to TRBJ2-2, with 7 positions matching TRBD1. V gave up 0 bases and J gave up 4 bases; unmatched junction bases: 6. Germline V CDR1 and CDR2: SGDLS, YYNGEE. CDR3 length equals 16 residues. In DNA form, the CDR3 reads TGTGCCAGCAGCGTAGTTGACAGGGTAGGCACCGGGGAGCTGTTTTTT. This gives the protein CASSVVDRVGTGELFF. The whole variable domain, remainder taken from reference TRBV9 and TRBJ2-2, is DSGVTQTPKHLITATGQRVTLRCSPRSGDLSVYWYQQSLDQGLQFLIQYYNGEERAKGNILERFSAQQFPDLHSELNLSSLELGDSALYFCASSVVDRVGTGELFFGEGSRLTVL.

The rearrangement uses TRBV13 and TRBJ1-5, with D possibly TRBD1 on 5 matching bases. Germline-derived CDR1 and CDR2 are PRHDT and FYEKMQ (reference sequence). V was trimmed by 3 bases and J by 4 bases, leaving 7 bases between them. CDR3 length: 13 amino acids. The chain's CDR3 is CASSFDRNQPQHF. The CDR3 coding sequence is TGTGCCAGCAGCTTTGACAGAAATCAGCCCCAGCATTTT.

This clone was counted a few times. The CDR3 region has the DNA TGTGCCAGCAGTTTAGACTCTAACTACGAGCAGTACTTC. Protein: CASSLDSNYEQYF. The chain combines TRBV27 with TRBJ2-7; D call uncertain. CDR1 and CDR2 (germline): MNHEY, SMNVEV (reference sequence). The CDR3 extends over 13 amino acids. V lost 2 bases and J 3 bases, leaving 8 bases between the germline ends.

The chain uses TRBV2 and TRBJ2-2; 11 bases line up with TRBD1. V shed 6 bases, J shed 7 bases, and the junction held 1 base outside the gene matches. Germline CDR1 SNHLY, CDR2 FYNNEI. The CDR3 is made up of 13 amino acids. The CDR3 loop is CASRGTGGGELFF. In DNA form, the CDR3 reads TGTGCCAGCAGAGGGACAGGGGGCGGGGAGCTGTTTTTT.

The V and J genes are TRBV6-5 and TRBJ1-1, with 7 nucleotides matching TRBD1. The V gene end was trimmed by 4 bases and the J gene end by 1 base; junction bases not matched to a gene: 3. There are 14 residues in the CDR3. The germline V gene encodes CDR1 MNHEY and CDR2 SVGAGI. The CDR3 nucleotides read TGTGCCAGCAGTTCCCGGACAGGGAACACTGAAGCTTTCTTT. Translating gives CASSSRTGNTEAFF.

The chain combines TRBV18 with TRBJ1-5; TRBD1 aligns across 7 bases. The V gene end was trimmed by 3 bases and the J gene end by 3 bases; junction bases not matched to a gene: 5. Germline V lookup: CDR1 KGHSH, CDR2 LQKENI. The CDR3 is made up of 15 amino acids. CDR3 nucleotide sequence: TGTGCCAGCTCACCGGGCAGGGGGGTCAATCAGCCCCAGCATTTT. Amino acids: CASSPGRGVNQPQHF.

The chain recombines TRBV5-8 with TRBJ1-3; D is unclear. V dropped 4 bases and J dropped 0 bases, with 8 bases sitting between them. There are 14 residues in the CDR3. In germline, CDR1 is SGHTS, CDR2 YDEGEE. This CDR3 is CASSPQISGNTIYF. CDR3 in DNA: TGTGCCAGCAGCCCCCAAATCTCTGGAAACACCATATATTTT.

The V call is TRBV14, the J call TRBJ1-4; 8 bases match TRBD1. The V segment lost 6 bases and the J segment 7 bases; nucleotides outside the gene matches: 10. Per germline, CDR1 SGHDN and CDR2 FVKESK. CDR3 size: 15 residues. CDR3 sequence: CASSLDRDRSEKLFF. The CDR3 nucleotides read TGTGCCAGCAGTCTGGACAGGGATAGGAGTGAAAAACTGTTTTTT.

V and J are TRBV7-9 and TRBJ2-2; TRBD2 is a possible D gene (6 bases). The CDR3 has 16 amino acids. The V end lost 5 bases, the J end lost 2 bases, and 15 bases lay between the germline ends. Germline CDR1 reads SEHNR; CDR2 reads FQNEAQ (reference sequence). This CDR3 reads CASSPRVAVNTGELFF. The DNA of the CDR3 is TGTGCCAGCAGCCCCCGAGTAGCGGTTAACACCGGGGAGCTGTTTTTT.

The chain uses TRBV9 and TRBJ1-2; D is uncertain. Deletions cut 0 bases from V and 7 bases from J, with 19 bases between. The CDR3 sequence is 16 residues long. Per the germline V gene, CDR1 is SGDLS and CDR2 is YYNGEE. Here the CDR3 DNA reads TGTGCCAGCAGCGTAGATAGTAGGAGGTTAGAGCGTGGCTACACCTTC. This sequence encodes CASSVDSRRLERGYTF.

The CDR3 reads CASSIIAGGPSSYNEQFF. The CDR3 bases are TGTGCCAGTAGTATAATAGCGGGGGGGCCCAGCTCCTACAATGAGCAGTTCTTC. The rearrangement joins TRBV19 to TRBJ2-1; the match to TRBD2 covers 11 bases. With V trimmed by 2 bases and J by 0 bases, 6 bases remained unmatched. This CDR3 has 18 residues. In germline, CDR1 is LNHDA, CDR2 SQIVND (reference sequence).

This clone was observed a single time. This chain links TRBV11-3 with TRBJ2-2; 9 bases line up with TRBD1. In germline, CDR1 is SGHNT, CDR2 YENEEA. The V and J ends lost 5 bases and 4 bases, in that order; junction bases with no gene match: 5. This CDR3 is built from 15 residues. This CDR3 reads CASSPGQGGTGELFF. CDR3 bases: TGTGCCAGCAGCCCGGGACAGGGTGGCACCGGGGAGCTGTTTTTT.

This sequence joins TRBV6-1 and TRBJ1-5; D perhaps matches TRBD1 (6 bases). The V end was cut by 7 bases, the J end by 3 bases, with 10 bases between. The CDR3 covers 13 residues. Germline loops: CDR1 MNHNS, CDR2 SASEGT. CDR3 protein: CASKGQINQPQHF. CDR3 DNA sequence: TGTGCCAGCAAAGGACAGATCAATCAGCCCCAGCATTTT.

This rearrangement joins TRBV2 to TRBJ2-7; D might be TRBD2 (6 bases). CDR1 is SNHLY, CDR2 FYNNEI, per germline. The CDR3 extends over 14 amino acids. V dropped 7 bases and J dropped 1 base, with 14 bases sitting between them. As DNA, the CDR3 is TGTGCCAGCACCTGGGGAGGTTTTTCCTACGAGCAGTACTTC. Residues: CASTWGGFSYEQYF. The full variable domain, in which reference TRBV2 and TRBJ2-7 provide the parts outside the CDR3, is EPEVTQTPSHQVTQMGQEVILRCVPISNHLYFYWYRQILGQKVEFLVSFYNNEISEKSEIFDDQFSVERPDGSNFTLKIRSTKLEDSAMYFCASTWGGFSYEQYFGPGTRLTVT.

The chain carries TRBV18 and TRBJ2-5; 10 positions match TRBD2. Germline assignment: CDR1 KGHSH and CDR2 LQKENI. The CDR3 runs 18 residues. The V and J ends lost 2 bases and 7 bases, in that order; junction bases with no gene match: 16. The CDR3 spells CASSPSPSGGLIGGTQYF. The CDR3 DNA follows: TGTGCCAGCTCACCAAGTCCTAGCGGGGGTCTCATCGGAGGGACCCAGTACTTC.

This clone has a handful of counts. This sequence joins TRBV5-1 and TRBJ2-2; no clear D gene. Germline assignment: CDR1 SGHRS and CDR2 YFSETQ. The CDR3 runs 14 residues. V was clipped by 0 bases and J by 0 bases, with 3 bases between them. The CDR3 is CASSLVANTGELFF. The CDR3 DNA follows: TGCGCCAGCAGCTTGGTCGCGAACACCGGGGAGCTGTTTTTT.